Here is one T cell receptor (delta chain) with its context. The sample is drawn from a study of gamma-delta T cells after stem cell transplantation. TCRdb ran CATT on the RT-PCR reads. The sample lists 2,500 to 3,500 delta-chain clones, around 1.7% occurring once. V was pared by 3 bases and J by 2 bases, with 25 bases of the junction left unmatched. Germline V gene sequence: CDR1 GEAIGNYY, CDR2 EKD. This CDR3 comprises 21 residues. The sequence was collected from a human donor. It is not recorded whose cells these are; they may come from a transplant donor. The V and J genes are TRDV2 and TRDJ1, with 8 bases lining up with TRDD3. The material sequenced was gamma-delta T cells. The CDR3 loop reads CACDPLPPVLGGHKPTDKLIF. The CDR3 DNA reads TGTGCCTGTGACCCCCTGCCTCCCGTACTGGGGGGCCATAAACCAACCGATAAACTCATCTTT.